This T cell receptor beta chain came from a study of CD4 T cells in relation to SARS-CoV-2 and coronaviruses (dated by TCRdb to the early 2020s). As for the study more broadly: Using patient-derived lymphoblastoid cell lines, the shared crossreactive spike epitopes were mapped to their HLA restriction. The Adaptive Biotechnologies TCR-sequencing kit was used for samples from a few pre-COVID donors and for the naive versus memory experiments, whereas the other data were Illumina-based. Memory CD4+ T cell crossreactivity between SARS-CoV-2 and common cold coronavirus spike proteins was assessed at the TCR clonotype level in the study. For other donors in the study, expansion assays were sequenced with a different, Illumina-based TCR-beta assay.

Findings and caveats that apply to the study as a whole: Sequencing of naive versus memory cells indicated that the assay detects memory recall responses, not primary responses primed during culture. Crossreactive clones showed significantly weaker SARS-CoV-2-driven expansion than monoreactive clones, consistent with antigenic imprinting. No donor contributed both pre-pandemic and post-infection samples, which limited tracing the source of pre-existing responses. The study was limited by small numbers of patients and tested TCRs. Memory CD4+ clonotypes crossrecognizing SARS-CoV-2 and at least one common cold coronavirus spike were found in around 59% of donors. Since the crossreactivity analysis centred on spike protein, crossreactivity against other viral proteins was not assessed.

This clone was recorded once. No cognate antigen has been identified for it. No much larger clone exists at a distance of one base, and base qualities are not known. CD4+ T cells from unexposed donors were collected before the COVID-19 pandemic (2011-2018). To separate naive from memory CD4+ T cells, cryopreserved PBMCs first underwent CD4 enrichment and then EasySep naive CD4+ T cell enrichment. Leukapheresis product for the unexposed donors was purchased commercially. PBMCs were isolated from leukapheresis product or whole blood by Ficoll-Paque PLUS gradient centrifugation. PBMCs were either cryopreserved at -140°C or used fresh in the expansion assay. The QIAamp Micro DNA Kit was used to extract genomic DNA from the CD4+ T cells. Per the germline V gene, SGHRS is the CDR1 and YFSETQ is the CDR2. V and J are truncated by 2 bases and 6 bases respectively, leaving an intervening sequence of 12 bases. Including the terminal cysteine and phenylalanine, the CDR3 comprises 13 residues. Only the CDR3 part of the read is kept: 39 bases, read in frame from the first base.

Deep-resolution immunoSEQ TCR-beta sequencing was performed on DNA from uncultured naive and memory CD4+ T cells. In the original analysis: Preprocessing removed nonproductive sequences and CDR3s not starting with C, not ending with F or W, or shorter than 7 amino acids. Cultured and uncultured naive and memory CD4+ repertoires were searched for previously identified spike- and CEF-reactive CDR3s. CDR3 homology was measured as pairwise Levenshtein distance, computed with the stringdist R package after trimming three terminal residues from each end. TCRdb mirrors the immuneACCESS table, restricted to in-frame sequences. Some clones are absent from its copies; in checked studies, under half trace to an unresolved V gene, and the reason for the others is unknown. Clonal size and the V and J genes are those of that table, whereas D and trimming came from the DNA. The sample table shows about 70,000 clones, and 85% to 90% are seen once. Clones ranked in the top ten supply over 1.5% of the sample.

The clonotype originates from a human donor in good health. The rearranged chain carries TRBV5-1 and TRBJ2-7, with no reliable assignment of the D segment. The material sequenced was memory CD4+ T cells from PBMCs. Reading the label with the study, this specimen's cell subset or site is: memory (non-naive) CD4+ T cells. CDR3 protein: CASSFSGDREQYF. The sequenced DNA is TGCGCCAGCAGCTTCAGTGGGGATCGCGAGCAGTACTTC.